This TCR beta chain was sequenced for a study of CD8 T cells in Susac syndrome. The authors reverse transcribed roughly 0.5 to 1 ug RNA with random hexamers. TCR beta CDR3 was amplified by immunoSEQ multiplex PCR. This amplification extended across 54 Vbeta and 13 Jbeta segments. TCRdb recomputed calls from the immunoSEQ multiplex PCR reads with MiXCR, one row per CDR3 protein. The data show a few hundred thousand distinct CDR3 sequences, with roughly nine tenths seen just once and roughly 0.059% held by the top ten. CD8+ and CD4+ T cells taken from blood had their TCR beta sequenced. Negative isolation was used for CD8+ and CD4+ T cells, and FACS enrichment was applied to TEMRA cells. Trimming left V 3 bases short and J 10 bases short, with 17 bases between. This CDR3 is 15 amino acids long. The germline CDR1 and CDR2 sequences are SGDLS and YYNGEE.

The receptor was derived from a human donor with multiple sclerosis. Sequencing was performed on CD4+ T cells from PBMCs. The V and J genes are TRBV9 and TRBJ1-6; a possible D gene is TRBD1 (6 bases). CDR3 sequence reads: CASSAETGARSPLHF. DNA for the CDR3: TGTGCCAGCAGCGCCGAGACAGGCGCCCGATCACCCCTCCACTTT.